The entry below describes one TCR beta chain. Sequenced by immunoSEQ multiplex PCR; TCRdb stores in-frame clones only, minus some. The profile covers 25,000 to 30,000 clones, with around 82% appearing a single time and about a sixth taken by the ten largest. CDR3 length equals 13 residues. Looked up from germline, CDR1 is SGHAT and CDR2 is FQNNGV. V was cut by 3 bases and J by 5 bases, with 10 bases left in between. This entry is derived from a study of OX40 agonist ivuxolimab in advanced cancers. The rearrangement links TRBV11-2 to TRBJ1-2; a weak D match, TRBD1 (5 bases). The source material was CD4+ or CD8+ T cells sorted from blood, sampled in a trial of the OX40 agonist ivuxolimab. The clonotype comes from an adult with an advanced solid tumor such as melanoma, head and neck, liver or kidney cancer. DNA for the CDR3: TGTGCCAGCAGCTTCGCGACAGAGTATGGCTACACCTTC. This translates into CASSFATEYGYTF.